This T cell receptor beta chain was captured in a study of blood T cell repertoires in COVID-19. Overall study context: There were acute and convalescent COVID-19 samples, and they came from the United States, Italy and Spain. The analysed material was cDNA or gDNA that came from T cells, B-cell-depleted T cells, or PBMCs.

Authors' data handling: The assay estimated nucleated cells by amplifying reference gene primers. TCRdb keeps only in-frame clones here, not all; method: immunoSEQ multiplex PCR. From that table come the V and J calls and clone size; the DNA was used to work out D and trimming. The table includes around 190,000 clones, 80% to 90% detected once. The V gene end was trimmed by 3 bases and the J gene end by 7 bases; junction bases not matched to a gene: 7. Germline-derived CDR1 and CDR2 are LGHDT and YNNKEL (reference sequence). The CDR3 sequence is 15 residues long. This clone has only a few counts. This TCR was sampled from a woman in her thirties or forties with COVID-19, enrolled during active disease. Material for sequencing was peripheral blood. J is TRBJ2-1 and V is TRBV3-1 (or the pseudogene TRBV3-2); 9 bases are a match to TRBD2. CDR3 DNA sequence: TGTGCCAGCAGCCACCCCCTAGCGGGGCTGAATGAGCAGTTCTTC. This translates into CASSHPLAGLNEQFF.